The 15 T cell receptor beta chains in this list originate from one sample, sequenced in a study of prognosis after radiotherapy for stage I lung cancer. Amplification of TCR beta CDR3 from genomic DNA used two-round multiplex PCR. With primers specific to each TRBV and TRBJ gene, the first-round PCR was performed. TCRdb reprocessed the multiplex PCR reads via MiXCR and lists one record per CDR3 protein. Of about 20,000 distinct CDR3 sequences detected, 44% appear once; the ten largest clones hold about two fifths. The input for sequencing was PBMCs, taken before or after stereotactic body radiation therapy (not recorded which). Receptor source: a donor aged 50 or older with non-small cell lung cancer.

The chain carries TRBV11-1 and TRBJ2-1; no reliable D call. There are 13 residues in the CDR3. Trimming left V 1 base short and J 8 bases short, with 9 bases between. Germline values: CDR1 SGHAT, CDR2 FQDESV (reference sequence). CDR3 loop: CASSLGGMDEQFF. The CDR3 coding sequence is TGTGCCAGCAGCTTAGGAGGCATGGATGAGCAGTTCTTC.

This clonotype was found once. This chain links TRBV5-1 with TRBJ2-1; D is ambiguous. This CDR3 region has 15 residues. CDR1 is SGHRS and CDR2 is YFSETQ in the germline V gene. With 0 bases removed from V and 3 bases from J, the gap between germline ends came to 10 bases. CDR3 sequence reads: CASSLANAGYNEQFF. CDR3 nucleotides: TGCGCCAGCAGCTTGGCGAACGCAGGCTACAATGAGCAGTTCTTC.

This chain uses TRBV6-1 with TRBJ2-7; TRBD1 agrees at 7 bases. The germline CDR1 and CDR2 sequences are MNHNS and SASEGT. The V and J ends lost 6 bases and 6 bases, in that order; junction bases with no gene match: 8. The CDR3 contains 13 residues. The CDR3 DNA reads TGTGCCAGCAGAGACAGGGTTTCGGGCGAGCAGTACTTC. Translating it yields CASRDRVSGEQYF.

This clonotype came up many times. The V gene is TRBV2, the J gene TRBJ2-5; 15 bases line up with TRBD2. J gave up 1 base and V 6 bases, and 3 bases lay outside the gene matches. The CDR3 consists of 16 residues. CDR1 is SNHLY, CDR2 FYNNEI, per germline. This CDR3 is CASRGLAGGSQETQYF. CDR3 bases: TGTGCCAGCAGAGGACTAGCGGGGGGGTCCCAAGAGACCCAGTACTTC. Drawing the rest from reference TRBV2 and TRBJ2-5, the complete variable domain is EPEVTQTPSHQVTQMGQEVILRCVPISNHLYFYWYRQILGQKVEFLVSFYNNEISEKSEIFDDQFSVERPDGSNFTLKIRSTKLEDSAMYFCASRGLAGGSQETQYFGPGTRLLVL.

To note about this clonotype: It may be a read error: a sequence one base away is much more abundant. The chain links TRBV6-2 or TRBV6-3 to TRBJ2-6; possibly TRBD1 for D (6 bases). This CDR3 is built from 17 residues. V was cut by 6 bases and J by 0 bases, with 15 bases left in between. The germline gives CDR1 MNHEY, CDR2 SVGEGT. CDR3 coding DNA: TGTGCCAGCAGCTGGACAGTGCCCCCCTCTGGGGCCAACGTCCTGACTTTC. It specifies CASSWTVPPSGANVLTF.

The chain employs TRBV7-9 and TRBJ1-2, with a weak D call TRBD1 (5 bases). The germline gives CDR1 SEHNR, CDR2 FQNEAQ (reference sequence). CDR3 length: 12 residues. V lost 3 bases to trimming and J lost 5 bases, with 7 bases between them. The CDR3 DNA reads TGTGCCAGCAGCTTCGGGGGGTATGGCTACACCTTC. Translating it yields CASSFGGYGYTF.

This clonotype was seen a few times. A much larger clone lies a single base off, so this may be a read error. V gene TRBV5-1 combines with J gene TRBJ2-1, with 10 nucleotides matching TRBD1. V lost 4 bases to trimming and J lost 6 bases; unmatched junction nucleotides: 10. The germline CDR1 and CDR2 sequences are SGHRS and YFSETQ. The CDR3 consists of 16 residues. The CDR3 bases are TGCGCCAGCAGCCCGTCCTGGACAGGGGGAGGCAATGAGCAGTTCTTC. Amino acids: CASSPSWTGGGNEQFF.

This clonotype was counted once. The CDR3 region has the DNA TGCGCCAGCAGCTTAAACGGGGACACTGACAATGGCTACACCTTC. This encodes CASSLNGDTDNGYTF. This rearrangement joins TRBV5-1 to TRBJ1-2, with D perhaps TRBD1 (6 bases). Germline lookup yields CDR1 SGHRS and CDR2 YFSETQ. There are 15 residues in the CDR3. V lost 2 bases, J lost 6 bases, and 17 bases lay in between.

This clonotype was recorded many times. The CDR3 ends on some other residue instead of the conserved phenylalanine or tryptophan, so this is likely a read error. The chain recombines TRBV5-1 with TRBJ2-7; maybe TRBD1 (6 bases). The V gene lost 2 bases and the J gene lost 2 bases, with 8 bases spanning the gap. Germline V gene sequence: CDR1 SGHRS, CDR2 YFSETQ. The CDR3 has 13 residues. CDR3 nucleotides: TGCGCCAGCAGCTTACAGGGTACCTACGAGCAGTACCTC. It translates to CASSLQGTYEQYL.

This clonotype occurred once. A much larger clone lies one base from this, so it may be a read error. The gene calls are TRBV5-6 and TRBJ1-3; D unclear. CDR1 is SGHDT and CDR2 is YYEEEE in the germline V gene. V was clipped by 4 bases and J by 0 bases, with 11 bases between them. This CDR3 contains 15 residues. In DNA, the CDR3 is TGTGCCAGCAGCACCTCGTACTACTCTGGAAACACCATATATTTT. Its protein product is CASSTSYYSGNTIYF.

This clonotype occurred many times. The chain links TRBV20-1 to TRBJ2-2, with TRBD2 identical over 9 bases. CDR3 length: 15 residues. CDR1 is DFQATT, CDR2 SNEGSKA, per germline (reference sequence). J lost 6 bases, V lost 5 bases, and 10 bases had no gene match. This chain's CDR3 is CSARPGLAGSGELFF. CDR3 DNA: TGCAGTGCTCGACCGGGACTAGCAGGCTCCGGGGAGCTGTTTTTT.

This clonotype was picked up many times. The chain combines TRBV19 with TRBJ2-5, with TRBD1 matching 7 bases. The CDR3 covers 13 residues. J gave up 0 bases and V 6 bases, and 1 base lay outside the gene matches. Germline values: CDR1 LNHDA, CDR2 SQIVND (reference sequence). The DNA for the CDR3 is TGTGCCAGTAGGACAGGGTACCAAGAGACCCAGTACTTC. Protein sequence: CASRTGYQETQYF.

This clonotype was detected many times. The CDR3 DNA reads as TGCAGTGCTAGAGATCCGCAGGATGGCTACACCTTC. Its translation: CSARDPQDGYTF. The chain couples TRBV20-1 to TRBJ1-2, with D hard to call. Germline V lookup: CDR1 DFQATT, CDR2 SNEGSKA (reference sequence). V was trimmed by 0 bases and J by 6 bases, leaving 8 bases between them. The CDR3 sequence is 12 residues long.

This clonotype was recorded once. A read error is the likely source, as a far larger clone sits one nucleotide away. The CDR3 ends on some other residue instead of the conserved phenylalanine or tryptophan, so this is likely a read error. This chain links TRBV6-1 with TRBJ2-7, with 7 bases aligning to TRBD2. The V gene end was trimmed by 6 bases and the J gene end by 1 base; junction bases not matched to a gene: 3. The CDR3 spans 13 residues. Germline CDR1 is MNHNS and CDR2 is SASEGT. CDR3 amino acids: CASSFGGSYEQYS. DNA of the CDR3: TGTGCCAGCAGCTTCGGGGGGTCCTACGAGCAGTACTCC.

V is TRBV6-2 or TRBV6-3 and J is TRBJ2-5, with D possibly TRBD2 on 5 matching bases. Near its end, the DNA agrees better with TRBJ2-1, so the J call may be wrong. Germline loops: CDR1 MNHEY, CDR2 SVGEGT. The CDR3 has 15 amino acids. The CDR3 DNA reads as TGTGCCAGCAGTTTGACGGGATCGGGATACAATGAGCAGTTCTTC. Its translation: CASSLTGSGYNEQFF.